This T cell receptor (beta chain) appears in the sequencing data of a study of blood T cell repertoires in COVID-19. Study overall: Material from acute and convalescent COVID-19 was sourced from the United States, Italy and Spain. Sources were T cells, B-cell-depleted T cells, or PBMCs; the material itself was cDNA or gDNA.

Under the authors' procedure: From reference gene primer amplification, estimates of nucleated cell counts were derived. Some clones are missing from TCRdb's copy, which holds only in-frame ones; the method was immunoSEQ multiplex PCR. That table gives V, J and clone size, and the DNA gave D and trimming. The sample lists under 200,000 clones, around 86% occurring once. Trimming at V came to 3 bases and at J to 6 bases, leaving 3 bases not matched to a gene. In germline, CDR1 is SGHTA, CDR2 FQGNSA. The CDR3 covers 15 residues. J is TRBJ2-1 and V is TRBV7-2, with 12 bases lining up with TRBD2. The clonotype comes from a young man with acute or convalescent COVID-19. Sequences were obtained from peripheral blood. Here the CDR3 reads CASSFLAGGPNEQFF. The CDR3 bases are TGTGCCAGCAGCTTTCTAGCGGGGGGGCCCAATGAGCAGTTCTTC.